This TCR beta chain was recovered during a study of blood T cell repertoires in COVID-19. About the study: Samples came from the United States, Italy and Spain, spanning acute and convalescent COVID-19. In each case, the material was cDNA or gDNA derived from T cells, B-cell-depleted T cells, or PBMCs.

The CDR3 length is 16 residues. V lost 1 base and J 4 bases, leaving 14 bases between the germline ends. Looked up from germline, CDR1 is SGHRS and CDR2 is YFSETQ. Under the authors' procedure: Amplification with reference gene primers provided the estimates of nucleated cell counts. Method: immunoSEQ multiplex PCR; TCRdb's copy keeps in-frame clones and lacks some. Clone size and V and J calls were adopted from that table, with D and trimming inferred from the DNA. The table lists about 120,000 clones, about 85% of them singletons. The chain links TRBV5-1 to TRBJ2-2, with D tentatively TRBD1 (6 bases). This sequence was found in an older man with acute or convalescent COVID-19. The sequenced sample consisted of peripheral blood. In DNA form, the CDR3 reads TGCGCCAGCAGCTTGTTTGTACAGGGCGCCACCGGGGAGCTGTTTTTT. Translating it yields CASSLFVQGATGELFF.